Below, 21 T cell receptor beta chains from the same sample are listed, as sequenced in a study of long-term antiretroviral therapy in people with HIV. At survey level, the immunoSEQ assay was run in its v3.0 version. The protocol was immunoSEQ multiplex PCR, while the TCRdb copy is restricted to in-frame clones and leaves out a portion. The sample holds about 30,000 clones, approximately 84% seen once. Specimen: unsorted PBMCs, collected 2.8 years before starting antiretroviral therapy. Receptor source: a woman aged 25 to 39 with HIV.

The rearrangement joins TRBV27 to TRBJ1-1, with a weak D call TRBD1 (6 bases). The CDR3 totals 14 residues. The V and J ends lost 3 bases and 5 bases respectively, with 13 bases between them. Germline values: CDR1 MNHEY, CDR2 SMNVEV (reference sequence). CDR3 loop: CASSLNQGGTEAFF. The DNA of the CDR3 is TGTGCCAGCAGTTTGAACCAAGGGGGAACTGAAGCTTTCTTT.

V usage is TRBV29-1 and J usage is TRBJ1-1; D not certain. The germline V gene encodes CDR1 SQVTM and CDR2 ANQGSEA. The CDR3 is made up of 11 amino acids. Trimming shortened V by 5 bases and J by 2 bases, and 6 bases separated the two germline ends. CDR3 DNA: TGCAGCGTTCAGGATAACACTGAAGCTTTCTTT. Translation: CSVQDNTEAFF.

V usage is TRBV7-2 and J usage is TRBJ2-3, with D perhaps TRBD1 or TRBD2 (6 bases each). The germline V gene encodes CDR1 SGHTA and CDR2 FQGNSA. The CDR3 is 15 amino acids. The V end lost 6 bases, the J end lost 3 bases, and 16 bases lay between the germline ends. This chain's CDR3 is CASSKRGADTDTQYF. In DNA, the CDR3 is TGTGCCAGCAGTAAAAGGGGGGCGGATACAGATACGCAGTATTTT.

This clone came up a few times. The DNA for the CDR3 is TGTGCCAGCAGTGAATCCGGGACGGACATCTATGGCTACACCTTC. As protein: CASSESGTDIYGYTF. The chain combines TRBV2 with TRBJ1-2, with a tentative D call TRBD1 (5 bases). V lost 2 bases, J lost 4 bases, and 14 bases lay in between. The CDR3 runs 15 residues. Per germline, CDR1 SNHLY and CDR2 FYNNEI.

The chain couples TRBV11-1 to TRBJ2-1, with 11 bases that match TRBD2. V shed 0 bases and J 8 bases; nucleotides not matched to a gene: 6. The V gene's germline CDR1 is SGHAT and CDR2 FQDESV (reference sequence). The CDR3 has 16 amino acids. The CDR3 DNA follows: TGTGCCAGCAGCTTAGCGGGTAGCGGGGGGGCTTATGAGCAGTTCTTC. It codes for CASSLAGSGGAYEQFF.

V usage is TRBV1 and J usage is TRBJ2-2; the table gives TRBD1 as D, unverified against the DNA. TRBV1 is a recognized pseudogene. This CDR3 has 16 amino acids. CDR3 sequence reads: CTSSQRDGPPTGELFF. Here the CDR3 DNA reads TGCACCAGCAGCCAACGAGATGGGCCCCCCACCGGGGAGCTGTTTTTT.

The chain has TRBV5-6 and TRBJ2-7; D is unresolved. V lost 4 bases and J lost 3, with 17 bases in between. The CDR3 contains 15 residues. The germline CDR1 and CDR2 sequences are SGHDT and YYEEEE. The CDR3 is CASSPRARVDYEQYV. The CDR3 DNA follows: TGTGCCAGCAGCCCGCGCGCCCGTGTGGACTACGAGCAGTACGTC.

The CDR3 DNA reads TGTGCCAGCAGTGGTACAGGGGGCTGGGCTGAAGCTTTCTTT. Protein product: CASSGTGGWAEAFF. V gene TRBV28 combines with J gene TRBJ1-1; 9 bases line up with TRBD1. Germline V CDR1 and CDR2: MDHEN, SYDVKM. This CDR3 has 14 residues. The ends lost 5 bases at V and 6 bases at J; junction bases unmatched: 7.

The V and J genes are TRBV27 and TRBJ1-1, with D unresolved. This CDR3 spans 13 amino acids. V lost 5 bases, J lost 5 bases, and 12 bases lay in between. Germline V gene lookup returns CDR1 MNHEY and CDR2 SMNVEV (reference sequence). The CDR3 reads CASSNSVKTEAFF. CDR3 coding DNA: TGTGCCAGCAGTAACAGTGTCAAGACTGAAGCTTTCTTT.

This clone was recorded once. The rearrangement links TRBV7-2 to TRBJ2-7; TRBD1 is a possible D gene (6 bases). The ends were cut back, 4 bases at V and 0 bases at J, with 10 bases in the middle. The germline V gene encodes CDR1 SGHTA and CDR2 FQGNSA. The CDR3 spans 14 residues. CDR3 residues: CASSWTESSYEQYF. In DNA, the CDR3 is TGTGCCAGCAGCTGGACAGAGTCCTCCTACGAGCAGTACTTC.

Regarding this clone: This same CDR3 is encoded by further DNA sequences in the sample. The CDR3 nucleotides read TGTGCCAGCTCAGGGACAGGCCATCAGCCCCAGCATTTT. It encodes CASSGTGHQPQHF. V usage is TRBV6-1 and J usage is TRBJ1-5; TRBD1 aligns across 8 bases. CDR3 length: 13 residues. V was pared by 8 bases and J by 5 bases, with 5 bases of the junction left unmatched. CDR1 MNHNS and CDR2 SASEGT come from the germline V gene.

The V and J genes are TRBV7-2 and TRBJ2-1, with 7 bases identical to TRBD2. The V segment lost 1 base and the J segment 3 bases; nucleotides outside the gene matches: 3. CDR1 SGHTA and CDR2 FQGNSA come from the germline V gene. The CDR3 runs 15 residues. The CDR3 loop is CASSLGGGFYNEQFF. The CDR3 DNA reads TGTGCCAGCAGCTTAGGCGGGGGTTTCTACAATGAGCAGTTCTTC.

This clone has only one observation. The chain uses TRBV5-1 and TRBJ2-7, with D unresolved. The CDR3 sequence is 14 residues long. V was shortened by 0 bases and J by 2 bases, with 9 bases between the two germline ends. Germline assignment: CDR1 SGHRS and CDR2 YFSETQ. The CDR3 here is CASSLEADPYEQYF. DNA for the CDR3: TGCGCCAGCAGCTTGGAGGCAGATCCCTACGAGCAGTACTTC.

This clone showed up just once. The V call is TRBV29-1, the J call TRBJ1-1, with D unresolved. CDR1 is SQVTM and CDR2 is ANQGSEA in the germline V gene. The CDR3 has 14 residues. V lost 1 base, J lost 3 bases, and 12 bases lay in between. CDR3 in DNA: TGCAGCGTTGAAGTTGTTGCCAGACACACTGAAGCTTTCTTT. This codes for CSVEVVARHTEAFF.

V gene TRBV5-1 combines with J gene TRBJ2-1, with 9 positions matching TRBD1. CDR3 length equals 15 residues. V was clipped by 4 bases and J by 3 bases; unmatched bases: 5. Germline V gene sequence: CDR1 SGHRS, CDR2 YFSETQ. The CDR3 region has the DNA TGCGCCAGCAGCCCCCGGGACAGGGTCTACAATGAGCAGTTCTTC. Residues: CASSPRDRVYNEQFF.

This clone was seen only a few times. The rearrangement uses TRBV6-1 and TRBJ1-2; 8 bases line up with TRBD1. CDR3 length equals 14 residues. V lost 6 bases to trimming and J lost 7 bases; unmatched junction nucleotides: 10. CDR1 MNHNS and CDR2 SASEGT come from the germline V gene. As DNA, the CDR3 is TGTGCCAGCAGGACAGGGGAAGGTCTCGGTGGCTACACCTTC. It specifies CASRTGEGLGGYTF.

The CDR3 reads CASSLGASMTEAFF. CDR3 coding DNA: TGCGCCAGCAGCCTGGGGGCAAGTATGACTGAAGCTTTCTTT. This sequence joins TRBV5-1 and TRBJ1-1, with a tentative D call TRBD1 (6 bases). Trimming took 4 bases from V and 5 from J, leaving 15 bases between them. Germline V gene sequence: CDR1 SGHRS, CDR2 YFSETQ. CDR3 length equals 14 residues. Full variable domain (missing parts from reference TRBV5-1 and TRBJ1-1): KAGVTQTPRYLIKTRGQQVTLSCSPISGHRSVSWYQQTPGQGLQFLFEYFSETQRNKGNFPGRFSGRQFSNSRSEMNVSTLELGDSALYLCASSLGASMTEAFFGQGTRLTVV.

The chain couples TRBV4-1 to TRBJ2-2, with TRBD1 as a possible D gene (6 bases). V lost 7 bases, J lost 4 bases, and 13 bases lay in between. The CDR3 is 14 amino acids. Germline V gives CDR1 MGHRA, CDR2 YSYEKL. CDR3 nucleotides: TGCGCCAGCAACCCCACAGGGACCACCGGGGAGCTGTTTTTT. Translating gives CASNPTGTTGELFF.

The rearrangement links TRBV5-1 to TRBJ1-1, with D unclear. V gave up 2 bases and J gave up 3 bases, with 11 bases separating them. CDR3 length equals 14 residues. In germline, CDR1 is SGHRS, CDR2 YFSETQ. The CDR3 is CASSFSSGDTEAFF. DNA of the CDR3: TGCGCCAGCAGCTTTAGCAGCGGGGACACTGAAGCTTTCTTT.

This chain links TRBV27 with TRBJ2-5; possible D gene TRBD2, 6 bases. V was cut by 4 bases and J by 2 bases, with 14 bases left in between. Germline-derived CDR1 and CDR2 are MNHEY and SMNVEV (reference sequence). The CDR3 contains 15 residues. The CDR3 protein is CASSSGEKGQETQYF. The DNA of the CDR3 is TGTGCCAGCAGTTCGGGGGAGAAAGGGCAAGAGACCCAGTACTTC.

The chain uses TRBV7-9 and TRBJ2-5, with 11 nucleotides matching TRBD2. Germline CDR1 SEHNR, CDR2 FQNEAQ (reference sequence). The CDR3 sequence is 15 residues long. With V trimmed by 5 bases and J by 4 bases, 6 bases remained unmatched. The CDR3 sequence is CASSLSSGGSETQYF. In nucleotides, the CDR3 is TGTGCCAGCAGCCTATCTAGCGGGGGGTCAGAGACCCAGTACTTC.